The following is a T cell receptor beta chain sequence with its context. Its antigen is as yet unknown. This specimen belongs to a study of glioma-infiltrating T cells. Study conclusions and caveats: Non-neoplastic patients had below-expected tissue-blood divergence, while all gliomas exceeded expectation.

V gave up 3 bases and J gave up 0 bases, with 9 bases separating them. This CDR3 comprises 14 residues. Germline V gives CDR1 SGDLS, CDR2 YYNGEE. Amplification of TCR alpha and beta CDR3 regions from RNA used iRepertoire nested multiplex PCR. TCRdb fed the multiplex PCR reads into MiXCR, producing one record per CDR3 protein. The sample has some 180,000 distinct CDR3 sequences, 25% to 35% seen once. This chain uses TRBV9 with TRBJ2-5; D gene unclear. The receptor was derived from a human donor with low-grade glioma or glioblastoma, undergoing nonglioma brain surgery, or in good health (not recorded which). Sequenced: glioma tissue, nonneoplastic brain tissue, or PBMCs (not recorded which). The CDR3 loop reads CASSAQMYQETQYF. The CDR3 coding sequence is TGTGCCAGCAGCGCACAGATGTACCAAGAGACCCAGTACTTC.